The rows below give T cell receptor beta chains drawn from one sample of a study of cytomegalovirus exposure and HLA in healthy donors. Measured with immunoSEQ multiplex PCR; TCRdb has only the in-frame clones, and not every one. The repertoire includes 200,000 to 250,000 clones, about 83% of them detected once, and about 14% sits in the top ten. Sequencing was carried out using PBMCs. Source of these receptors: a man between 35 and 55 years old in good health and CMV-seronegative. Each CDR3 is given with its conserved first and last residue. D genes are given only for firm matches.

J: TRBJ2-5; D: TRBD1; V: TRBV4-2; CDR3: CASSQQTGSQETQYF; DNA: TGTGCCAGCAGCCAACAGACAGGGTCACAAGAGACCCAGTACTTC
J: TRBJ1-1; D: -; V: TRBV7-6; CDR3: CASSLAKGLTEAFF; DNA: TGTGCCAGCAGCTTAGCGAAGGGGCTGACTGAAGCTTTCTTT
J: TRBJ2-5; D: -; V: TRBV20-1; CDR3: CSGVREETQYF; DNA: TGCAGTGGTGTCAGGGAAGAGACCCAGTACTTC
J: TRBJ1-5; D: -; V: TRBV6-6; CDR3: CASRDARGDNQPQHF; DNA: TGTGCCAGCAGGGACGCCAGGGGTGACAATCAGCCCCAGCATTTT
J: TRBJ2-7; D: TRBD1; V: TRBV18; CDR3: CASSPQGNRGTSYEQYF; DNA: TGTGCCAGCTCACCACAGGGGAACAGGGGGACATCCTACGAGCAGTACTTC
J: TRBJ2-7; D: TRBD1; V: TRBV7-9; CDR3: CASRSDRGSYEQYF; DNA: TGTGCCAGCAGGTCGGACAGGGGGAGCTACGAGCAGTACTTC
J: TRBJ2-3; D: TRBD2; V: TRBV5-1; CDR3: CASSLGLAGTDTQYF; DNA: TGCGCCAGCAGCTTGGGACTAGCGGGCACAGATACGCAGTATTTT
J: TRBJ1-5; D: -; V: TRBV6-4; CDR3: CASRRGGRQPQHF; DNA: TGTGCCAGCAGGAGAGGGGGACGTCAGCCCCAGCATTTT
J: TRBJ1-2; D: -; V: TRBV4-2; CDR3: CASSQNNRDDGYTF; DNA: TGTGCCAGCAGCCAAAATAACAGGGACGATGGCTACACCTTC
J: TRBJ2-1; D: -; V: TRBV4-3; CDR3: CASSQGWDTAYNEQFF; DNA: TGCGCCAGCAGCCAAGGTTGGGACACCGCCTACAATGAGCAGTTCTTC
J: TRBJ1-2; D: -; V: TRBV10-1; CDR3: CASSVWWSENYGYTF; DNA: TGCGCCAGCAGTGTCTGGTGGTCAGAAAATTATGGCTACACCTTC